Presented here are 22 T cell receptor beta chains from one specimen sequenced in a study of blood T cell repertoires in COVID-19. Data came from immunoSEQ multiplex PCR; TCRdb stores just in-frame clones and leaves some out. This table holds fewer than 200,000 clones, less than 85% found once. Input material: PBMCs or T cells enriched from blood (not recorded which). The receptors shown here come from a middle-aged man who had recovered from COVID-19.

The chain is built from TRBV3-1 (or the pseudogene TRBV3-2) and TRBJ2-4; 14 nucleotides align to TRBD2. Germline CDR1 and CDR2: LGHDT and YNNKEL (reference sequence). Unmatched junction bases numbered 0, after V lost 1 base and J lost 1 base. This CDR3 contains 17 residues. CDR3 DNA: TGTGCCAGCAGCCAAGGGACTAGCGGGGGGGCCAAAAACATTCAGTACTTC. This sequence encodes CASSQGTSGGAKNIQYF.

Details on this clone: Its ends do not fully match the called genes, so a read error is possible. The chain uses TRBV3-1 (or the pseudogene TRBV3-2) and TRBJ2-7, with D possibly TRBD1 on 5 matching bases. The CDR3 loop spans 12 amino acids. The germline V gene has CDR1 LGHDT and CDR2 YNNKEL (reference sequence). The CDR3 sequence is CASSQGPGHHKF. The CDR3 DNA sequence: TGTGCCAGCAGCCAAGGACCCGGACACCACAAGTTC.

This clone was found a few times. CDR3 loop: CASSQVISGPRRGAYEQYF. The CDR3 nucleotides read TGCGCCAGCAGCCAAGTAATCTCCGGGCCTCGGCGGGGGGCCTACGAGCAGTACTTC. This rearrangement joins TRBV4-1 to TRBJ2-7, with 8 positions matching TRBD2. CDR3 length: 19 amino acids. J gave up 2 bases and V 1 base, and 16 bases lay outside the gene matches. CDR1 and CDR2 (germline): MGHRA, YSYEKL.

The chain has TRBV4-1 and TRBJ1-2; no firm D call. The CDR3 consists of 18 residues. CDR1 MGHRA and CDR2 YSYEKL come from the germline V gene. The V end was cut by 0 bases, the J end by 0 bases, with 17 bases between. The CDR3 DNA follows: TGCGCCAGCAGCCAAGACCCGAGGGTGGGGAGAACTAACTATGGCTACACCTTC. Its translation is CASSQDPRVGRTNYGYTF.

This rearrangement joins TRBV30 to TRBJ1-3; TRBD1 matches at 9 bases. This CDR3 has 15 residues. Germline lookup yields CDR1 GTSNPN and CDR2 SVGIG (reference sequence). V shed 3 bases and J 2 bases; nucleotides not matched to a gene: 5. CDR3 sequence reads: CAWSVGQGPGNTIYF. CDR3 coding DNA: TGTGCCTGGAGCGTAGGACAGGGGCCTGGAAACACCATATATTTT.

The CDR3 reads CASSSAVYYGYTF. The CDR3, as DNA: TGTGCCAGCAGTTCCGCAGTTTACTATGGCTACACCTTC. The chain recombines TRBV27 with TRBJ1-2; no clear D gene. With 4 bases removed from V and 3 bases from J, the gap between germline ends came to 9 bases. Germline lookup yields CDR1 MNHEY and CDR2 SMNVEV (reference sequence). This CDR3 has 13 amino acids.

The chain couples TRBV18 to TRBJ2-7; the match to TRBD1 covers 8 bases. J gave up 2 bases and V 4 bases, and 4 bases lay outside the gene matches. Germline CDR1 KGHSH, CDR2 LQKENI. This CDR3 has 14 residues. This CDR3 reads CASSRQGQAYEQYF. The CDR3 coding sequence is TGTGCCAGCTCACGACAGGGACAGGCCTACGAGCAGTACTTC.

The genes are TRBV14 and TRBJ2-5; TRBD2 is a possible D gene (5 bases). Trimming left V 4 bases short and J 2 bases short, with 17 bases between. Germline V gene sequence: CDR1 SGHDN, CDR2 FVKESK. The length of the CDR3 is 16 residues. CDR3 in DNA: TGTGCCAGCAGCCGGCAGGTTCTAGCCGTTCAAGAGACCCAGTACTTC. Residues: CASSRQVLAVQETQYF.

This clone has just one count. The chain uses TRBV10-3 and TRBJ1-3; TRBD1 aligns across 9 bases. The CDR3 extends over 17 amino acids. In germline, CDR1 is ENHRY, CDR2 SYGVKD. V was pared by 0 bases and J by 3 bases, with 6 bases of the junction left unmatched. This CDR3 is CAISESWDREYGNTIYF. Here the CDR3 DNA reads TGTGCCATCAGTGAGTCGTGGGACAGGGAGTATGGAAACACCATATATTTT.

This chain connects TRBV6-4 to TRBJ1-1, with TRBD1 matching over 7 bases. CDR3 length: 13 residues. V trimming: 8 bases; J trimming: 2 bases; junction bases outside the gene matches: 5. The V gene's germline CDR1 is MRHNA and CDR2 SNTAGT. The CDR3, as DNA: TGTGCCAGCGTCCGACAGGGCAACACTGAAGCTTTCTTT. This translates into CASVRQGNTEAFF.

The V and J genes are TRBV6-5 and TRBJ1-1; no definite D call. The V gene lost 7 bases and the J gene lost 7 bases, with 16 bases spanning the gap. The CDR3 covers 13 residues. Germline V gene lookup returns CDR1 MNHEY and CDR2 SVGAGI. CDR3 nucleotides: TGTGCCAGCAAGACTCCACCTGCGCTTGAAGCTTTCTTT. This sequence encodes CASKTPPALEAFF.

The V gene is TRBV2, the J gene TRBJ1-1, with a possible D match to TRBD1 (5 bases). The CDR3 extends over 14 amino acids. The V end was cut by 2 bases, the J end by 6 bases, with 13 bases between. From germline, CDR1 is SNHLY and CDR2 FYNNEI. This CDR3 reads CASSETGRAAEAFF. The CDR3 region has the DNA TGTGCCAGCAGTGAAACTGGCAGGGCGGCTGAAGCTTTCTTT.

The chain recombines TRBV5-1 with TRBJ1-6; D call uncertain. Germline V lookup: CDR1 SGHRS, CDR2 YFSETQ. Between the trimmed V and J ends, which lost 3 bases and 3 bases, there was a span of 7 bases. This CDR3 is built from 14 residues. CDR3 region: CASSSEDYNSPLHF. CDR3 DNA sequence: TGCGCCAGCAGCTCTGAGGACTATAATTCACCCCTCCACTTT.

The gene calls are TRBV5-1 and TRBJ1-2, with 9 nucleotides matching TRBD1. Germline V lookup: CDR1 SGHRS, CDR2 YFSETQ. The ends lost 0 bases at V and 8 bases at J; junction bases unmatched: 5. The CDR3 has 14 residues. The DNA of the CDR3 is TGCGCCAGCAGCTTGGAGGGACAGGGACAAGGCTACACCTTC. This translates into CASSLEGQGQGYTF. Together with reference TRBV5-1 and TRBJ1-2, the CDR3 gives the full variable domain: KAGVTQTPRYLIKTRGQQVTLSCSPISGHRSVSWYQQTPGQGLQFLFEYFSETQRNKGNFPGRFSGRQFSNSRSEMNVSTLELGDSALYLCASSLEGQGQGYTFGSGTRLTVV.

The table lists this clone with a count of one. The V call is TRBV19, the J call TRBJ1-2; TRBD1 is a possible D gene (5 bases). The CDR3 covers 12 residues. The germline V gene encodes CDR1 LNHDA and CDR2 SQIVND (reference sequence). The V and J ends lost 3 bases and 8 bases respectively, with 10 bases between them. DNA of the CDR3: TGTGCCAGTAGTATCAGGGATAACGGCTACACCTTC. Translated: CASSIRDNGYTF.

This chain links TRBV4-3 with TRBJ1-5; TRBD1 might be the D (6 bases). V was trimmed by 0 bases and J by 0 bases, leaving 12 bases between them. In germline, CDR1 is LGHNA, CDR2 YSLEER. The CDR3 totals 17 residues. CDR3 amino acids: CASSQEVGASSNQPQHF. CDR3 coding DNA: TGCGCCAGCAGCCAAGAAGTGGGGGCCAGTAGCAATCAGCCCCAGCATTTT.

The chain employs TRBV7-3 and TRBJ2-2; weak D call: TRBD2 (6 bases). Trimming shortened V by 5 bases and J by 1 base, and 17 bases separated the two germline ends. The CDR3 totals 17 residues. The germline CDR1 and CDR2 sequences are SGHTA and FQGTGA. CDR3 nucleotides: TGTGCCAGCAGCGGACCGCTAGCGAAAATGAACACCGGGGAGCTGTTTTTT. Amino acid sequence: CASSGPLAKMNTGELFF.

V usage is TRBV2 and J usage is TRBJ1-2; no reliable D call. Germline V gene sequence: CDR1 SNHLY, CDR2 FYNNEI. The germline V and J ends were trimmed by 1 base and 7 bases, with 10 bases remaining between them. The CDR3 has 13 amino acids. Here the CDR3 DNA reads TGTGCCAGCAGTGAAGGAGGGTTGGGTGGCTACACCTTC. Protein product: CASSEGGLGGYTF.

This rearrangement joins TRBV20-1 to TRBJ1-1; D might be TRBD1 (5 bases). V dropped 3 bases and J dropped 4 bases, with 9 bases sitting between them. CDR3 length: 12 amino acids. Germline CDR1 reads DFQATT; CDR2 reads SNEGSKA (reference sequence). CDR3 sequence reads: CSASDQGTEAFF. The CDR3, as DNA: TGCAGTGCTAGTGACCAGGGCACTGAAGCTTTCTTT.

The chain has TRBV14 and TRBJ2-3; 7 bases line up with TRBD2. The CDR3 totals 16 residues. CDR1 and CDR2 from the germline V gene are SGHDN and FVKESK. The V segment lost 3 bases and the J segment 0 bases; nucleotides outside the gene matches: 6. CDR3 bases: TGTGCCAGCAGCCAGGGGAGGGCCCCTAGCACAGATACGCAGTATTTT. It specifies CASSQGRAPSTDTQYF.

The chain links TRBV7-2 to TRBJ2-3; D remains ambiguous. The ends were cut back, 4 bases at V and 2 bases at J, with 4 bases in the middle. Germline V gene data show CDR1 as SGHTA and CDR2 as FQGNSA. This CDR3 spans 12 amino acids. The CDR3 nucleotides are TGTGCCAGCAGCTCGTACACAGATACGCAGTATTTT. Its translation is CASSSYTDTQYF.

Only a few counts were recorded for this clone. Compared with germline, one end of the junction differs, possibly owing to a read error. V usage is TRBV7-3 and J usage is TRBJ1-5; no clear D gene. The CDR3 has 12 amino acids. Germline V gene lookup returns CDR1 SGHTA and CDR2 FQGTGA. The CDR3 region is CASSLTTGPQHF. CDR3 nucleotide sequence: TGTGCCAGCAGCCTAACAACGGGGCCCCAGCATTTT. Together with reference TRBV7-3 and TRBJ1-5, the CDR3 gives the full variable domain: GAGVSQTPSNKVTEKGKYVELRCDPISGHTALYWYRQSLGQGPEFLIYFQGTGAADDSGLPNDRFFAVRPEGSVSTLKIQRTERGDSAVYLCASSLTTGPQHFGDGTRLSIL.